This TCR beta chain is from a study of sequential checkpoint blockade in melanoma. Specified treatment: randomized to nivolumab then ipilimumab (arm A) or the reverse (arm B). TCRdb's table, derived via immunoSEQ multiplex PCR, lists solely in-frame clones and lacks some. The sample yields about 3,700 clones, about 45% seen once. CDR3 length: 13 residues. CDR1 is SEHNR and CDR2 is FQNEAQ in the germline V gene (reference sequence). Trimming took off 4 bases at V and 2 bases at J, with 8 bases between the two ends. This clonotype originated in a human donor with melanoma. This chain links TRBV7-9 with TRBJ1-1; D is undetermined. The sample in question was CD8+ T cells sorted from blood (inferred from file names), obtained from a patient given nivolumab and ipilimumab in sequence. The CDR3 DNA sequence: TGTGCCAGCAGCTCGAGAGGAAACACTGAAGCTTTCTTT. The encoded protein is CASSSRGNTEAFF. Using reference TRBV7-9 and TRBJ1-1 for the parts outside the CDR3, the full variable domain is DTGVSQNPRHKITKRGQNVTFRCDPISEHNRLYWYRQTLGQGPEFLTYFQNEAQLEKSRLLSDRFSAERPKGSFSTLEIQRTEQGDSAMYLCASSSRGNTEAFFGQGTRLTVV.